The table lists the clone carrying this TCR beta chain with a count of one. The sample is drawn from a study of blood T cell repertoires in COVID-19. The wider study: Samples came from the United States, Italy and Spain, spanning acute and convalescent COVID-19. PBMCs, B-cell-depleted T cells, or T cells provided the cDNA or gDNA that made up the material.

Per the original methods: Reference gene primer amplification in the assay estimated nucleated cell counts. Sequenced by immunoSEQ multiplex PCR; TCRdb stores in-frame clones only, minus some. V, J and clone size reflect that table, while D and trimming were determined from the DNA. The table records approximately 81,000 clones, approximately 82% of them present only once. Germline V gene lookup returns CDR1 SNHLY and CDR2 FYNNEI. This CDR3 is built from 13 residues. Trimming removed 3 bases from V and 6 bases from J, with 9 bases in between. This TCR derives from a human donor in a cohort sampled during active COVID-19. Sequenced input: peripheral blood. The rearrangement uses TRBV2 and TRBJ1-5; no definite D call. For the CDR3, the DNA is TGTGCCAGCAGTGATATCACTTCTCAGCCCCAGCATTTT. Translated: CASSDITSQPQHF.